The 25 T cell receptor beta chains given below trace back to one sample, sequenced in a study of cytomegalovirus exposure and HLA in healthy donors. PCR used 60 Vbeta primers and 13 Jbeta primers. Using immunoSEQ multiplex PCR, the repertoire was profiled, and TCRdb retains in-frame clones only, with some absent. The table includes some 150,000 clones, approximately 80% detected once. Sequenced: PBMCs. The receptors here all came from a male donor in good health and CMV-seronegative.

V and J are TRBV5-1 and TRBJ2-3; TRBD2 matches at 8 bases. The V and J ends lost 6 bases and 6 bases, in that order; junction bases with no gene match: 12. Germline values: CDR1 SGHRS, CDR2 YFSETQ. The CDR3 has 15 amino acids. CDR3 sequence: CASTVALAGPDTQYF. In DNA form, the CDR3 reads TGCGCCAGCACCGTGGCCCTAGCGGGCCCTGATACGCAGTATTTT. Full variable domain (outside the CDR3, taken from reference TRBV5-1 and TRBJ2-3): KAGVTQTPRYLIKTRGQQVTLSCSPISGHRSVSWYQQTPGQGLQFLFEYFSETQRNKGNFPGRFSGRQFSNSRSEMNVSTLELGDSALYLCASTVALAGPDTQYFGPGTRLTVL.

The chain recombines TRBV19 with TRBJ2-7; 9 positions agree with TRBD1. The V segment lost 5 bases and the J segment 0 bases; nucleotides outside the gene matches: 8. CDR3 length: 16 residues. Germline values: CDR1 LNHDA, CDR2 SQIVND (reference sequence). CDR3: CASSELQGANSYEQYF. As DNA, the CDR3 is TGTGCCAGTAGTGAATTACAGGGGGCGAACTCCTACGAGCAGTACTTC.

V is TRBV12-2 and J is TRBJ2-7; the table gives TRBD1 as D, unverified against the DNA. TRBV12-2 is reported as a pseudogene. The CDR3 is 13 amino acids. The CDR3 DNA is TGTGCAAGTCGCCGCAGGGGGACCTACGAGCAGTACTTC. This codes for CASRRRGTYEQYF.

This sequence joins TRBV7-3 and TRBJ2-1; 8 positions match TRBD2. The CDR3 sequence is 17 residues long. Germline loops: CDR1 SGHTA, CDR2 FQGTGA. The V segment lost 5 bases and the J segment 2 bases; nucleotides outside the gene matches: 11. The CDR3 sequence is CASSPLGVAGTYNEQFF. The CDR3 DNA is TGTGCCAGCAGCCCCCTCGGAGTAGCGGGGACCTACAATGAGCAGTTCTTC.

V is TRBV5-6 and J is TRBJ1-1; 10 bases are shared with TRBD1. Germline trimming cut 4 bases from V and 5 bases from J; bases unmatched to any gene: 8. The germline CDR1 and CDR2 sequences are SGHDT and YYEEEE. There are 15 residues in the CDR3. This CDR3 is CASSARQGAGTEAFF. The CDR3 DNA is TGTGCCAGCAGCGCCCGACAGGGGGCAGGGACTGAAGCTTTCTTT.

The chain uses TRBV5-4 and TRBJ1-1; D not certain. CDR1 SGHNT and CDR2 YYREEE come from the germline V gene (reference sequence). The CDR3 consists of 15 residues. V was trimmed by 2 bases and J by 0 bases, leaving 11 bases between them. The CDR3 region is CASSFGRAVNTEAFF. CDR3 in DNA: TGTGCCAGCAGCTTTGGGAGGGCGGTGAACACTGAAGCTTTCTTT. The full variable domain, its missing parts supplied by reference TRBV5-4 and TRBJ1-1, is ETGVTQSPTHLIKTRGQQVTLRCSSQSGHNTVSWYQQALGQGPQFIFQYYREEENGRGNFPPRFSGLQFPNYSSELNVNALELDDSALYLCASSFGRAVNTEAFFGQGTRLTVV.

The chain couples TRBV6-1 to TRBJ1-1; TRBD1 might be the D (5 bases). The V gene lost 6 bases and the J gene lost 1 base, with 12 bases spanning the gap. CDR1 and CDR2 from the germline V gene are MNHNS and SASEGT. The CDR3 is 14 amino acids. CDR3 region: CASRGGTSNTEAFF. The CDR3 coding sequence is TGTGCCAGCAGGGGGGGGACCTCGAACACTGAAGCTTTCTTT.

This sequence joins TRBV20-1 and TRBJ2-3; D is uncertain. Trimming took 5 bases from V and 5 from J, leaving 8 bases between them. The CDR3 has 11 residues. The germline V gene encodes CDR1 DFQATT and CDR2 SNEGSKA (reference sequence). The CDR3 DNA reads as TGCAGTGCTCCTCCCCGAGATACGCAGTATTTT. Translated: CSAPPRDTQYF.

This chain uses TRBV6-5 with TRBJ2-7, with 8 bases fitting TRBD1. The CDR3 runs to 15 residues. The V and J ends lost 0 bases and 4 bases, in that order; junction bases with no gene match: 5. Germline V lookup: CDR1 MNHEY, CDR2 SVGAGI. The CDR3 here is CASSYSRTGLYEQYF. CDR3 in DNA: TGTGCCAGCAGTTACTCGAGGACAGGGTTGTACGAGCAGTACTTC.

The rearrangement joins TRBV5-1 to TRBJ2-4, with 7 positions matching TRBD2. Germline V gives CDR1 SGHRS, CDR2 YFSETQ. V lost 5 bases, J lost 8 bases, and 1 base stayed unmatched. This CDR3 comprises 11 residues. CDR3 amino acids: CASRAGDIQYF. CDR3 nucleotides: TGCGCCAGCAGGGCGGGGGACATTCAGTACTTC. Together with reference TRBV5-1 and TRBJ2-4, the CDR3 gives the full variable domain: KAGVTQTPRYLIKTRGQQVTLSCSPISGHRSVSWYQQTPGQGLQFLFEYFSETQRNKGNFPGRFSGRQFSNSRSEMNVSTLELGDSALYLCASRAGDIQYFGAGTRLSVL.

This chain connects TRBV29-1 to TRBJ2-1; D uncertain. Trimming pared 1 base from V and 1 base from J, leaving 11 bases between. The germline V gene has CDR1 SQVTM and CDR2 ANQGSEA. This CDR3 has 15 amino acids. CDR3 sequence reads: CSVEVQAFSYNEQFF. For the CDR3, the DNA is TGCAGCGTTGAAGTCCAGGCTTTTTCCTACAATGAGCAGTTCTTC.

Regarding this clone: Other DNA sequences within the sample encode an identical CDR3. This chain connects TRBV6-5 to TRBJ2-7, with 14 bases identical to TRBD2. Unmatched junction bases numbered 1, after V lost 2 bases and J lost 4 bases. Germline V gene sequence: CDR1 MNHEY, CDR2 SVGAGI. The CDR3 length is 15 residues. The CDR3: CASSYGTSGSYEQYF. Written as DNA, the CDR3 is TGTGCCAGCAGTTACGGGACTAGCGGGAGTTACGAGCAGTACTTC.

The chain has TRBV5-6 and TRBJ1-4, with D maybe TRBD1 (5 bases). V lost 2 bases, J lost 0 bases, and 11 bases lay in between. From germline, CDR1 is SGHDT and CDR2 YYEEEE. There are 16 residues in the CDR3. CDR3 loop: CASSFREGPTNEKLFF. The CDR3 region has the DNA TGTGCCAGCAGCTTCAGGGAAGGGCCAACTAATGAAAAACTGTTTTTT.

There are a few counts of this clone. CDR3 loop: CASSWDRETQYF. The CDR3 bases are TGTGCCAGCAGCTGGGACAGAGAGACCCAGTACTTC. The chain recombines TRBV6-5 with TRBJ2-5, with 7 bases matching TRBD1. Germline V gene lookup returns CDR1 MNHEY and CDR2 SVGAGI. The V segment lost 6 bases and the J segment 4 bases; nucleotides outside the gene matches: 2. The CDR3 runs 12 residues.

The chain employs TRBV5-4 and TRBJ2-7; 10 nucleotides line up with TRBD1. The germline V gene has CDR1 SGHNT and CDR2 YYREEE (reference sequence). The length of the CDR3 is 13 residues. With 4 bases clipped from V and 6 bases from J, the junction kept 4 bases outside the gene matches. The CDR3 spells CASSRGQGREQYF. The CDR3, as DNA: TGTGCCAGCAGCCGGGGACAGGGGCGCGAGCAGTACTTC.

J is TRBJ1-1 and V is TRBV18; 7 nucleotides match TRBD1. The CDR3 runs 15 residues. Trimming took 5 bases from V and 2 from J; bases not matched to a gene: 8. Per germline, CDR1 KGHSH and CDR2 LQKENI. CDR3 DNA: TGTGCCAGCTCAGTACAGGGGCGAGTAAACACTGAAGCTTTCTTT. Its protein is CASSVQGRVNTEAFF.

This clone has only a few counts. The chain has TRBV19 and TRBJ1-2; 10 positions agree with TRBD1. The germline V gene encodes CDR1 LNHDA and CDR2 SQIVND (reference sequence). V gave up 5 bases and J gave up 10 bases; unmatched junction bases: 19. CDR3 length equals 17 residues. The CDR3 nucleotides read TGTGCCAGTAGTGCCCGGGACAGGGGTAACCCCGCCGCGCTCTACACCTTC. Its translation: CASSARDRGNPAALYTF.

Here the CDR3 DNA reads TGTGCCAGCAGTTTATCCACAGGGGGCGCGGGGTATGGCTACACCTTC. This sequence encodes CASSLSTGGAGYGYTF. V usage is TRBV28 and J usage is TRBJ1-2; 9 bases are shared with TRBD1. CDR1 is MDHEN, CDR2 SYDVKM, per germline. The CDR3 spans 16 residues. V lost 1 base, J lost 5 bases, and 8 bases stayed unmatched.

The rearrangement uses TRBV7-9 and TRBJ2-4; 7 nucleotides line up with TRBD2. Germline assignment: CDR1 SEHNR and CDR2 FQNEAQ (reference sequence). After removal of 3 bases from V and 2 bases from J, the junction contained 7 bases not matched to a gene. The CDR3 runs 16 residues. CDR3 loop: CASSFGGEGSKNIQYF. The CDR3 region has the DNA TGTGCCAGCAGCTTTGGGGGGGAAGGGTCCAAAAACATTCAGTACTTC.

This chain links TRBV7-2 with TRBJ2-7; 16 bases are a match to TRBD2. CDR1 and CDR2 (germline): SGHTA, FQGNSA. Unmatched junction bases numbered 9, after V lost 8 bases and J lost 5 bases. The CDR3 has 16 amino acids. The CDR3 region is CASALGLAGGFDEQYF. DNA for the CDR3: TGTGCCAGCGCCTTGGGACTAGCGGGGGGGTTCGACGAGCAGTACTTC.

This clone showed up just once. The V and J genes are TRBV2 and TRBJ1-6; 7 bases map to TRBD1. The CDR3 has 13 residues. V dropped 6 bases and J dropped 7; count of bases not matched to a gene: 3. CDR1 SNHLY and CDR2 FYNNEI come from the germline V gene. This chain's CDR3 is CASREQGNSPLHF. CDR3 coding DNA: TGTGCCAGCAGGGAACAGGGGAATTCACCCCTCCACTTT.

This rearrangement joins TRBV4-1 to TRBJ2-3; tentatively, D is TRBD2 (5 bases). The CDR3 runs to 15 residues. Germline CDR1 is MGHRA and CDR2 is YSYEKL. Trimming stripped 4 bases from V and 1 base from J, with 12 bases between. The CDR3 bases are TGCGCCAGCAGCCCCCTCGGGGTCGGCACAGATACGCAGTATTTT. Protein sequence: CASSPLGVGTDTQYF.

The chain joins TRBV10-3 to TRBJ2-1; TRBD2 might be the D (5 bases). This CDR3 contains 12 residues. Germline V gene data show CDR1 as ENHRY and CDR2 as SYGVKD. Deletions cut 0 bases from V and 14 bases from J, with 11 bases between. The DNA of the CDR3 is TGTGCCATCAGTGAGTCGACTACTCAAGAGTTCTTC. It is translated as CAISESTTQEFF.

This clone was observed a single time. CDR3 sequence: CASSSRTGSDNEQFF. DNA of the CDR3: TGTGCCAGCAGCTCAAGGACAGGGTCCGACAATGAGCAGTTCTTC. The chain employs TRBV11-3 and TRBJ2-1, with 8 bases that match TRBD1. V was clipped by 4 bases and J by 5 bases; unmatched bases: 7. CDR3 size: 15 residues. The germline CDR1 and CDR2 sequences are SGHNT and YENEEA.

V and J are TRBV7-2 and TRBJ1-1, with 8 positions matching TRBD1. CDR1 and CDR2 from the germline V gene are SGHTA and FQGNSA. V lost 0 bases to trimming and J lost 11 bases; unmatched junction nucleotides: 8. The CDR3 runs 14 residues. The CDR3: CASSLAATGAEAFF. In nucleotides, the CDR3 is TGTGCCAGCAGCTTAGCGGCGACAGGGGCGGAGGCTTTCTTT.